The 19 T cell receptor beta chains presented below share a single source sample, sequenced in a study of cytomegalovirus exposure and HLA in healthy donors. The PCR had 60 Vbeta and 13 Jbeta primers. Here immunoSEQ multiplex PCR was the method, and the copy in TCRdb shows in-frame clones only, minus some. The sample has about 130,000 clones, approximately 69% seen once. Sequencing was carried out using PBMCs. The source of these receptors is a man aged 35-49 years in good health and CMV-seropositive.

The chain has TRBV9 and TRBJ2-5; 10 bases are shared with TRBD1. CDR1 is SGDLS, CDR2 YYNGEE, per germline. This CDR3 contains 16 residues. Germline trimming cut 0 bases from V and 5 bases from J; bases unmatched to any gene: 7. Here the CDR3 reads CASSVVPTGGMETQYF. CDR3 sequence (DNA): TGTGCCAGCAGCGTAGTCCCGACAGGGGGCATGGAGACCCAGTACTTC.

The chain employs TRBV28 and TRBJ2-7; 7 positions match TRBD1. This CDR3 is 13 amino acids long. The V segment lost 2 bases and the J segment 5 bases; nucleotides outside the gene matches: 3. Per germline, CDR1 MDHEN and CDR2 SYDVKM. The CDR3 DNA sequence: TGTGCCAGCAGTTTAAGGGGGCGCAACGAGCAGTACTTC. The encoded protein is CASSLRGRNEQYF.

The chain recombines TRBV6-1 with TRBJ2-6; unclear D gene. Germline V gene sequence: CDR1 MNHNS, CDR2 SASEGT. V was cut by 4 bases and J by 4 bases, with 5 bases left in between. The CDR3 has 13 amino acids. DNA of the CDR3: TGTGCCAGCAGTGGTGCGGGGGCCAACGTCCTGACTTTC. This gives the protein CASSGAGANVLTF.

This clone was found a few times. The chain links TRBV6-1 to TRBJ2-7, with D perhaps TRBD1 (5 bases). CDR1 is MNHNS, CDR2 SASEGT, per germline. CDR3 length equals 15 residues. V shed 6 bases and J shed 4 bases, with 19 bases lying between them. DNA of the CDR3: TGTGCCAGCAGCCCATCTTCCAGGGCTAATTACGAGCAGTACTTC. Protein product: CASSPSSRANYEQYF.

The chain carries TRBV5-6 and TRBJ2-7, with unresolved D. The germline V and J ends were trimmed by 3 bases and 3 bases, with 13 bases remaining between them. CDR3 size: 14 residues. In germline, CDR1 is SGHDT, CDR2 YYEEEE. CDR3 nucleotide sequence: TGTGCCAGCAGCTCCTGGCGGATAGGCTACGAGCAGTACTTC. It yields the protein CASSSWRIGYEQYF.

This clone was seen a few times. This chain uses TRBV29-1 with TRBJ2-7; D unresolved. The V gene's germline CDR1 is SQVTM and CDR2 ANQGSEA. V lost 4 bases, J lost 3 bases, and 13 bases lay in between. The CDR3 length is 13 residues. CDR3 in DNA: TGCAGCGTTGGGCAGGCCGTGGGCTACGAGCAGTACTTC. Translating gives CSVGQAVGYEQYF.

This chain connects TRBV4-1 to TRBJ2-7; 7 bases are shared with TRBD2. Per the germline V gene, CDR1 is MGHRA and CDR2 is YSYEKL. Trimming took 0 bases from V and 9 from J; bases not matched to a gene: 17. This CDR3 is 17 amino acids long. The CDR3 loop reads CASSQDGGEYSTMGQYF. CDR3 DNA sequence: TGCGCCAGCAGCCAAGATGGGGGGGAGTACTCTACGATGGGGCAGTACTTC.

The gene calls are TRBV7-2 and TRBJ1-5; possibly TRBD1 for D (6 bases). CDR3 length: 16 amino acids. The V gene's germline CDR1 is SGHTA and CDR2 FQGNSA. V lost 0 bases, J lost 10 bases, and 19 bases lay in between. In DNA, the CDR3 is TGTGCCAGCAGCTTAGCCCGGGGGGCGGTCGGTGGACCCCAGCATTTT. Translation gives CASSLARGAVGGPQHF.

DNA for the CDR3: TGTGCCAGCAGACCTGGACAGGGCTATGGCTACACCTTC. It translates to CASRPGQGYGYTF. The rearrangement uses TRBV6-1 and TRBJ1-2, with 8 nucleotides matching TRBD1. The CDR3 loop spans 13 amino acids. Trimming at V came to 6 bases and at J to 4 bases, leaving 4 bases not matched to a gene. Germline assignment: CDR1 MNHNS and CDR2 SASEGT.

The J gene is TRBJ2-3, the V gene TRBV19; D gene unclear. Germline CDR1 reads LNHDA; CDR2 reads SQIVND (reference sequence). The CDR3 consists of 14 residues. V was trimmed by 10 bases and J by 0 bases, leaving 14 bases between them. CDR3 nucleotides: TGTGCCACTCAGATGGGCCCTAGCACAGATACGCAGTATTTT. Its translation: CATQMGPSTDTQYF.

A single count supports this clone. This chain uses TRBV15 with TRBJ1-5, with 7 bases aligning to TRBD1. The V segment lost 0 bases and the J segment 2 bases; nucleotides outside the gene matches: 1. Germline assignment: CDR1 LNHNV and CDR2 YYDKDF (reference sequence). The CDR3 sequence is 15 residues long. Written as DNA, the CDR3 is TGTGCCACCAGCAGAGACCAGGGGGGCAATCAGCCCCAGCATTTT. This gives the protein CATSRDQGGNQPQHF.

The chain links TRBV9 to TRBJ2-7; D gene ambiguous. Per the germline V gene, CDR1 is SGDLS and CDR2 is YYNGEE. The V and J ends lost 0 bases and 3 bases respectively, with 19 bases between them. This CDR3 is built from 17 residues. This chain's CDR3 is CASSVAPQALQFYEQYF. The CDR3 DNA is TGTGCCAGCAGCGTAGCCCCCCAGGCCCTCCAATTCTACGAGCAGTACTTC.

The V call is TRBV18, the J call TRBJ2-5; possibly TRBD1 for D (6 bases). The DNA end is a closer match to TRBJ2-7, so the J assignment may be wrong. The germline CDR1 and CDR2 sequences are KGHSH and LQKENI. CDR3 length: 15 residues. The CDR3 loop reads CASSPGQGNPYEQYF. The CDR3 DNA reads as TGTGCCAGCTCACCCGGCCAGGGGAATCCCTACGAGCAGTACTTC.

CDR3 protein: CASSYSGGNYGYTF. In DNA, the CDR3 is TGTGCCAGCAGTTACTCCGGGGGTAACTATGGCTACACCTTC. V usage is TRBV6-6 and J usage is TRBJ1-2; TRBD1 might be the D (5 bases). CDR1 is MNHNY and CDR2 is SVGAGI in the germline V gene (reference sequence). Trimming took off 0 bases at V and 1 base at J, with 6 bases between the two ends. CDR3 length equals 14 residues.

This clone has just one count. This rearrangement joins TRBV7-6 to TRBJ1-5; unclear D gene. Germline V gene sequence: CDR1 SGHVS, CDR2 FNYEAQ. V was clipped by 5 bases and J by 3 bases, with 8 bases between them. The CDR3 contains 13 residues. The DNA for the CDR3 is TGTGCCAGCAGCCCCGGTAACAATCAGCCCCAGCATTTT. As protein: CASSPGNNQPQHF.

The rearrangement joins TRBV5-1 to TRBJ2-3; D perhaps matches TRBD2 (6 bases). Trimming left V 1 base short and J 1 base short, with 7 bases between. Germline V CDR1 and CDR2: SGHRS, YFSETQ. CDR3 size: 14 residues. The CDR3 bases are TGCGCCAGCAGCTTGTTAGCGGGCACAGATACGCAGTATTTT. Protein: CASSLLAGTDTQYF.

The V and J genes are TRBV6-5 and TRBJ1-5; 10 bases are a match to TRBD1. Germline values: CDR1 MNHEY, CDR2 SVGAGI. V shed 2 bases, J shed 3 bases, and the junction held 1 base outside the gene matches. The CDR3 sequence is 15 residues long. CDR3 DNA sequence: TGTGCCAGCAGTTACGGGACAGGGGACAATCAGCCCCAGCATTTT. Translation gives CASSYGTGDNQPQHF.

This clone appeared a few times. The CDR3 here is CSARRDTNQPQHF. In DNA form, the CDR3 reads TGCAGCGCCCGACGGGACACCAATCAGCCCCAGCATTTT. The chain has TRBV29-1 and TRBJ1-5; maybe TRBD1 (6 bases). Germline assignment: CDR1 SQVTM and CDR2 ANQGSEA. This CDR3 spans 13 amino acids. Trimming removed 7 bases at V and 3 bases at J, with 13 bases between.

The J gene is TRBJ2-1, the V gene TRBV28; D is perhaps TRBD2 (6 bases). CDR3 size: 16 residues. V was shortened by 4 bases and J by 6 bases, with 19 bases between the two germline ends. Germline V gives CDR1 MDHEN, CDR2 SYDVKM. The CDR3, as DNA: TGTGCCAGCAGTTCCCCCAGACGGGAGCCCGGCAATGAGCAGTTCTTC. Translating gives CASSSPRREPGNEQFF. Full variable domain (remainder filled in from reference TRBV28 and TRBJ2-1): DVKVTQSSRYLVKRTGEKVFLECVQDMDHENMFWYRQDPGLGLRLIYFSYDVKMKEKGDIPEGYSVSREKKERFSLILESASTNQTSMYLCASSSPRREPGNEQFFGPGTRLTVL.